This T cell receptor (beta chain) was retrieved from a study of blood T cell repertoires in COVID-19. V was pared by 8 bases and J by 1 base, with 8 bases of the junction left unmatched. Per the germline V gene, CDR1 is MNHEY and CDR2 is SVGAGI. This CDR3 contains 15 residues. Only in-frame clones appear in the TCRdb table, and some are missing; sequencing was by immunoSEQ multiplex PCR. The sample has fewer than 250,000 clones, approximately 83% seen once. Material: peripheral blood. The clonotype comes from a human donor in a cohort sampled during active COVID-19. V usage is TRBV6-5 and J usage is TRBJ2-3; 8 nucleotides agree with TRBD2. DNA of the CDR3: TGTGCCAGCGTGGGCCTAGCGGGCCGCACAGATACGCAGTATTTT. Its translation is CASVGLAGRTDTQYF.